This T cell receptor beta chain was sequenced for a study of cytomegalovirus exposure and HLA in healthy donors. This clone occurred a few times. What it recognizes is unknown. The germline gives CDR1 ENHRY, CDR2 SYGVKD. This CDR3 is built from 15 residues. Trimming pared 0 bases from V and 2 bases from J, leaving 11 bases between. Findings and caveats of the study: TCR beta sequences reportedly predicted the HLA-A and HLA-B alleles of most subjects accurately.

Donors counted as nominally healthy when sampled, yet unrecorded immune exposures were likely. Use of 60 Vbeta and 13 Jbeta primers characterized the PCR. The data were produced by immunoSEQ multiplex PCR, yet TCRdb's version contains in-frame clones alone and is incomplete. The table includes under 150,000 clones, 65% to 75% detected once. This receptor was obtained from a middle-aged woman in good health and CMV-seropositive. Sequenced: PBMCs. The chain recombines TRBV10-3 with TRBJ2-7; D is possibly TRBD1 (7 bases). The CDR3 nucleotides read TGTGCCATCAGTGAGTCCCAGGGGGGCCCCTACGAGCAGTACTTC. Protein: CAISESQGGPYEQYF.